This is a list of T cell receptor beta chains from one sample in a study of T cells in Graves' hyperthyroidism and ophthalmopathy. TCRdb processed the multiplex PCR reads anew with MiXCR; each CDR3 protein has one entry. The sample lists 450,000 to 700,000 distinct CDR3 sequences, around 42% occurring once. Sequenced sample: peripheral blood or thyroid tissue (not recorded which). Receptors were obtained from a woman younger than 30 with Graves' hyperthyroidism. The conserved cysteine and the conserved F or W are not part of the CDR3 here. The order of the fields is V gene, J gene, CDR3 protein.

TRBV20-1	TRBJ1-2	SASRDYGYT
TRBV7-9	TRBJ1-5	ASSPGNSNQPQH
TRBV20-1	TRBJ1-3	SAYSGTQGRNTIY
TRBV5-1	TRBJ2-7	ASSPLSGSSYEQY
TRBV24-1	TRBJ2-3	ATSLGQGGSTDTQY
TRBV7-9	TRBJ1-1	ASSTGRSEAF
TRBV19	TRBJ1-5	ASSSQGIDNQPQH
TRBV7-8	TRBJ1-4	ASSLDKGPYTEKLF
TRBV20-1	TRBJ1-2	SAISGAYT
TRBV7-9	TRBJ1-5	ASSLEQGFLHASNQPQH
TRBV7-9	TRBJ1-4	ASSVAPGQTNEKLF
TRBV18	TRBJ1-2	ASSLYSTNYGYT
TRBV15	TRBJ1-2	ATSRGNTGEADYGYT
TRBV7-2	TRBJ1-2	ASSEGQGFAGYT
TRBV20-1	TRBJ2-7	SAGDGTSEQY
TRBV20-1	TRBJ1-5	SARDLGFVQPQH
TRBV7-3	TRBJ1-2	ASSPGGTGVPNGYT
TRBV6-5	TRBJ2-5	ASRRQVGGETQY
TRBV12-3/TRBV12-4	TRBJ2-2	ASSSGQQGDGELF
TRBV29-1	TRBJ1-6	SARDGTGGSSPLH
TRBV7-3	TRBJ1-3	ASSPGGSIY
TRBV14	TRBJ1-2	ASSVEPGRQGARYGYT